This T cell receptor (beta chain) emerged from a study of beta chain features in type 1 diabetes. A word on this clone: Its antigen is undetermined.

The germline V gene has CDR1 SGHTA and CDR2 FQGTGA. The CDR3 runs 13 residues. The V and J ends lost 1 base and 13 bases respectively, with 14 bases between them. Purity exceeded 95% in all sorted populations. The study, taken as a whole, reports: Type 1 diabetes patients had fewer VDJ junction insertions and more deletions.

Reverse transcription of all isolated RNA meant that expressed TCRB transcripts were sequenced. Only in-frame clones appear in the TCRdb table, and some are missing; sequencing was by immunoSEQ multiplex PCR. This table holds nearly 350,000 clones, 6.5% to 10% found once. The gene calls are TRBV7-3 and TRBJ2-1; the D gene is possibly TRBD1 (5 bases). This receptor was identified in a woman in her late teens or twenties in good health. The specimen sequenced was central memory CD4+ T cells from blood. The CDR3: CASSLRSLGLQFF. In nucleotides, the CDR3 is TGTGCCAGCAGCTTAAGGTCGTTGGGGCTACAGTTCTTC.